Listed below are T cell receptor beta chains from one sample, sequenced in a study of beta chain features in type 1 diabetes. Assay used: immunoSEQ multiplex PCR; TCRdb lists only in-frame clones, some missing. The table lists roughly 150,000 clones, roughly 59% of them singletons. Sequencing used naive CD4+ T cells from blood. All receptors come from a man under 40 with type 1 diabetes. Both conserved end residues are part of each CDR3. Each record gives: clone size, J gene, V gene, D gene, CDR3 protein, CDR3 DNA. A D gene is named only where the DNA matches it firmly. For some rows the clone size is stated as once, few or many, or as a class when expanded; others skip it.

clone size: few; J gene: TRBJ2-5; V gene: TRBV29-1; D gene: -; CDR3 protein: CSVEGEKETQYF; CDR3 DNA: TGCAGCGTTGAAGGGGAGAAAGAGACCCAGTACTTC
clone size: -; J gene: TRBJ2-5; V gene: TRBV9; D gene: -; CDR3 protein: CASSVGVGQETQYF; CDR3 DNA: TGTGCCAGCAGCGTAGGGGTCGGTCAAGAGACCCAGTACTTC
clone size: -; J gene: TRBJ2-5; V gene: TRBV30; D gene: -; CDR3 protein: CACIADGVVGTQYF; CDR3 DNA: TGTGCCTGCATTGCTGACGGCGTTGTGGGGACCCAGTACTTC
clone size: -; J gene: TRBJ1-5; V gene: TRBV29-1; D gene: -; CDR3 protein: CSVGDSNQPQHF; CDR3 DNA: TGCAGCGTTGGGGACAGCAATCAGCCCCAGCATTTT
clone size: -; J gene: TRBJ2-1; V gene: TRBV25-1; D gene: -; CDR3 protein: CASSESGTFQVFF; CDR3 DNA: TGTGCCAGCAGTGAATCCGGGACCTTCCAGGTGTTCTTC
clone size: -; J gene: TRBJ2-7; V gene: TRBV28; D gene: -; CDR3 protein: CASSPGRVTNEQYF; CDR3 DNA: TGTGCCAGCAGTCCCGGCAGGGTAACAAACGAGCAGTACTTC
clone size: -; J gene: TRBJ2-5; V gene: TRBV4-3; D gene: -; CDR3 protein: CASSQDFGSSQETQYF; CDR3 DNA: TGCGCCAGCAGCCAAGATTTTGGGTCCAGCCAAGAGACCCAGTACTTC
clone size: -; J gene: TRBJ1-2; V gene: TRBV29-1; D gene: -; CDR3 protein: CSVAGAGYGYTF; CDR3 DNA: TGCAGCGTTGCAGGGGCTGGCTATGGCTACACCTTC
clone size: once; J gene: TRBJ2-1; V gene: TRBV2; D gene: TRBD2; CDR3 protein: CASAGLASEQFF; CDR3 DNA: TGTGCCAGTGCGGGACTAGCAAGTGAGCAGTTCTTC
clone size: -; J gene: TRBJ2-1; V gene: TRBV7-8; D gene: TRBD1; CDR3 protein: CASSPYRQGSYNEQFF; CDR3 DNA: TGTGCCAGCAGCCCATACAGACAGGGATCCTACAATGAGCAGTTCTTC
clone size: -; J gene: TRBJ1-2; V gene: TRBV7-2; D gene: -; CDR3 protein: CASSPTGDNYGYTF; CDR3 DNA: TGTGCCAGCAGCCCAACAGGAGACAACTATGGCTACACCTTC
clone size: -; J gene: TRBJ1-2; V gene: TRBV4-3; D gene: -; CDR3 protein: CASSQDSGLYYGYTF; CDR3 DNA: TGCGCCAGCAGCCAAGACTCAGGCCTTTACTATGGCTACACCTTC
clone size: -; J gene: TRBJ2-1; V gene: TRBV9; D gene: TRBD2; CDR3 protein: CASSVGRSGGAPNEQFF; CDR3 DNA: TGTGCCAGCAGCGTAGGGAGGAGCGGGGGGGCCCCCAATGAGCAGTTCTTC
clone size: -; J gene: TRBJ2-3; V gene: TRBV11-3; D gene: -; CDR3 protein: CASSLGYGGTDTQYF; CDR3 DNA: TGTGCCAGCAGCTTGGGATACGGGGGCACAGATACGCAGTATTTT